The 21 T cell receptor beta chains below all came from one sample that was sequenced in a study of shared clonotypes between healthy human individuals. Clones were sequenced by immunoSEQ multiplex PCR, and TCRdb holds only the in-frame ones, with some missing. The sample lists some 1 million clones, about 70% occurring once. The sample was memory CD4+ T cells sorted from blood. Subset defined: CD45RA-negative fraction. The receptors were sampled from a man aged 18 to 30 in good health.

A few counts support this clone. This chain uses TRBV18 with TRBJ1-2; unclear D gene. The V end was cut by 3 bases, the J end by 8 bases, with 7 bases between. Germline CDR1 and CDR2: KGHSH and LQKENI. The CDR3 spans 11 residues. As DNA, the CDR3 is TGTGCCAGCTCACCTCTTGAGGGCTACACCTTC. This encodes CASSPLEGYTF.

This chain uses TRBV29-1 with TRBJ1-1; D is unclear. V was trimmed by 3 bases and J by 0 bases, leaving 8 bases between them. Germline CDR1 reads SQVTM; CDR2 reads ANQGSEA. This CDR3 contains 13 residues. The CDR3 DNA reads TGCAGCGTTGATCGGTCCTTGAACACTGAAGCTTTCTTT. This encodes CSVDRSLNTEAFF.

This chain links TRBV10-3 with TRBJ2-3; the D gene is possibly TRBD2 (6 bases). From germline, CDR1 is ENHRY and CDR2 SYGVKD. The V end was cut by 6 bases, the J end by 2 bases, with 15 bases between. The CDR3 runs 15 residues. The DNA for the CDR3 is TGTGCCATCAGGGATGTTGGCGGGATCACAGATACGCAGTATTTT. Protein: CAIRDVGGITDTQYF.

This clone was counted between two and nine times. CDR3 in DNA: TGTGCCAGTAGTACGTCTATCATCGGGAACACTGAAGCTTTCTTT. This sequence encodes CASSTSIIGNTEAFF. This rearrangement joins TRBV19 to TRBJ1-1; D is ambiguous. Deletions cut 4 bases from V and 1 base from J, with 13 bases between. This CDR3 has 15 residues. Germline lookup yields CDR1 LNHDA and CDR2 SQIVND (reference sequence).

This clone occurred once. The V gene is TRBV9, the J gene TRBJ1-1, with 7 bases that match TRBD1. Germline CDR1 reads SGDLS; CDR2 reads YYNGEE. The CDR3 totals 14 residues. Trimming took 4 bases from V and 4 from J; bases not matched to a gene: 7. CDR3 protein: CASSFSDRATEAFF. CDR3 nucleotide sequence: TGTGCCAGCAGCTTCTCCGACAGGGCCACTGAAGCTTTCTTT.

The chain is built from TRBV6-6 and TRBJ1-1; D not resolved. The length of the CDR3 is 14 residues. Trimming pared 5 bases from V and 1 base from J, leaving 11 bases between. Germline V lookup: CDR1 MNHNY, CDR2 SVGAGI (reference sequence). DNA for the CDR3: TGTGCCAGCAGTATGACGGGCGGGAACACTGAAGCTTTCTTT. It translates to CASSMTGGNTEAFF.

This clone has more than one count but fewer than ten. The chain links TRBV6-6 to TRBJ2-5; D unresolved. Trimming removed 6 bases at V and 5 bases at J, with 19 bases between. CDR1 is MNHNY and CDR2 is SVGAGI in the germline V gene (reference sequence). This CDR3 is 15 amino acids long. DNA of the CDR3: TGTGCCAGCAGCCCTCAAGACCCCAGGTGGGAGACCCAGTACTTC. It is translated as CASSPQDPRWETQYF.

The V call is TRBV6-1, the J call TRBJ1-3; D remains unclear. This CDR3 region has 15 residues. V shed 3 bases and J shed 4 bases, with 13 bases lying between them. Germline-derived CDR1 and CDR2 are MNHNS and SASEGT. CDR3 loop: CASSDHGLVGNTIYF. In nucleotides, the CDR3 is TGTGCCAGCAGTGACCACGGGCTCGTCGGAAACACCATATATTTT.

This chain connects TRBV7-9 to TRBJ2-7; D is perhaps TRBD2 (5 bases). The germline CDR1 and CDR2 sequences are SEHNR and FQNEAQ (reference sequence). The CDR3 spans 13 residues. V lost 5 bases and J 2 bases, leaving 10 bases between the germline ends. CDR3 DNA sequence: TGTGCCAGCAGCCCCCCCGGGACCTACGAGCAGTACTTC. This gives the protein CASSPPGTYEQYF. The full variable domain, its missing parts supplied by reference TRBV7-9 and TRBJ2-7, is DTGVSQNPRHKITKRGQNVTFRCDPISEHNRLYWYRQTLGQGPEFLTYFQNEAQLEKSRLLSDRFSAERPKGSFSTLEIQRTEQGDSAMYLCASSPPGTYEQYFGPGTRLTVT.

The chain carries TRBV23-1 and TRBJ1-6; D gene unclear. TRBV23-1 is assigned to the ORF class and has an uncertain function. CDR3 length: 16 amino acids. Trimming cost V 0 bases and J 7 bases, with 13 bases left between them. The CDR3 here is CASSQSKGYSNSPLHF. The DNA for the CDR3 is TGCGCCAGCAGTCAATCGAAGGGCTACTCCAATTCACCCCTCCACTTT.

This clone occurred a few times. V is TRBV7-2 and J is TRBJ1-2; TRBD1 matches 9 bases. Germline assignment: CDR1 SGHTA and CDR2 FQGNSA. The CDR3 extends over 14 amino acids. J lost 5 bases, V lost 5 bases, and 6 bases had no gene match. CDR3 amino acids: CASSPRTGAYGYTF. CDR3 sequence (DNA): TGTGCCAGCAGCCCCCGGACAGGGGCTTATGGCTACACCTTC.

This rearrangement joins TRBV7-8 to TRBJ2-5; D may match TRBD1 or TRBD2 (5 bases each). V lost 11 bases and J lost 2, with 15 bases in between. Germline V lookup: CDR1 SGHVS, CDR2 FQNEAQ. The CDR3 spans 13 residues. In DNA form, the CDR3 reads TGTGCCTCCGGGAAGACAGAACAAGAGACCCAGTACTTC. It translates to CASGKTEQETQYF. The full variable domain, with the rest looked up from reference TRBV7-8 and TRBJ2-5, is GAGVSQSPRYKVAKRGQDVALRCDPISGHVSLFWYQQALGQGPEFLTYFQNEAQLDKSGLPSDRFFAERPEGSVSTLKIQRTQQEDSAVYLCASGKTEQETQYFGPGTRLLVL.

This clone has just a few counts. The V call is TRBV5-1, the J call TRBJ2-3; D is unclear. This CDR3 is built from 14 residues. Trimming cost V 3 bases and J 0 bases, with 8 bases left between them. CDR1 SGHRS and CDR2 YFSETQ come from the germline V gene. CDR3 in DNA: TGCGCCAGCAGCTCGGGCGGAAGCACAGATACGCAGTATTTT. The encoded protein is CASSSGGSTDTQYF.

The V gene is TRBV7-2, the J gene TRBJ2-1; no firm D call. Germline lookup yields CDR1 SGHTA and CDR2 FQGNSA. Trimming pared 4 bases from V and 1 base from J, leaving 8 bases between. The CDR3 is made up of 14 amino acids. The CDR3 is CASSSDPSYNEQFF. The CDR3 DNA follows: TGTGCCAGCAGCTCCGACCCTTCCTACAATGAGCAGTTCTTC. Filled out from reference TRBV7-2 and TRBJ2-1, the complete variable domain reads GAGVSQSPSNKVTEKGKDVELRCDPISGHTALYWYRQSLGQGLEFLIYFQGNSAPDKSGLPSDRFSAERTGGSVSTLTIQRTQQEDSAVYLCASSSDPSYNEQFFGPGTRLTVL.

This clone was detected many times. The chain is built from TRBV23-1 and TRBJ2-5, with D perhaps being TRBD1 or TRBD2 (5 bases each). TRBV23-1 is placed among ORFs of uncertain function. V was trimmed by 3 bases and J by 4 bases, leaving 24 bases between them. The length of the CDR3 is 18 residues. The CDR3 protein is CASSHTDRLGTTPETQYF. CDR3 sequence (DNA): TGCGCCAGCAGTCACACAGACCGGCTGGGGACCACTCCAGAGACCCAGTACTTC.

This chain connects TRBV30 to TRBJ2-2; TRBD1 is a possible D gene (6 bases). V was shortened by 6 bases and J by 4 bases, with 18 bases between the two germline ends. The CDR3 loop spans 15 amino acids. Germline CDR1 GTSNPN, CDR2 SVGIG (reference sequence). The CDR3 loop is CACKVGALSTGELFF. For the CDR3, the DNA is TGTGCCTGCAAGGTGGGGGCTTTGAGCACCGGGGAGCTGTTTTTT.

The rearrangement joins TRBV27 to TRBJ2-7, with D possibly matching TRBD1 (6 bases). Per germline, CDR1 MNHEY and CDR2 SMNVEV (reference sequence). CDR3 length: 14 amino acids. Trimming took off 8 bases at V and 2 bases at J, with 16 bases between the two ends. CDR3 DNA: TGTGCCAGCCGGTTCCAGACAGGCCCCTACGAGCAGTACTTC. Its protein product is CASRFQTGPYEQYF.

This rearrangement joins TRBV2 to TRBJ1-1; D may be TRBD1 (5 bases). Germline V gives CDR1 SNHLY, CDR2 FYNNEI. With 4 bases removed from V and 6 bases from J, the gap between germline ends came to 18 bases. This CDR3 spans 15 amino acids. The CDR3 coding sequence is TGTGCCAGCAGTGTAACGGGCAGGGCGCTCGCTGAAGCTTTCTTT. Its protein is CASSVTGRALAEAFF.

The V gene is TRBV5-1, the J gene TRBJ2-2, with 7 positions matching TRBD1. The CDR3 spans 15 residues. The trim removed 9 bases at V and 0 bases at J, leaving 8 bases unmatched. Germline assignment: CDR1 SGHRS and CDR2 YFSETQ. CDR3 residues: CATREGAANTGELFF. The CDR3 region has the DNA TGCGCCACCCGAGAGGGGGCGGCGAACACCGGGGAGCTGTTTTTT.

This chain connects TRBV7-8 to TRBJ2-5; D tentatively reads TRBD1 or TRBD2 (5 bases each). Per germline, CDR1 SGHVS and CDR2 FQNEAQ. The CDR3 has 13 residues. The V end was cut by 8 bases, the J end by 2 bases, with 12 bases between. The CDR3 region has the DNA TGTGCCAGCGATCCGGGGCCGCAAGAGACCCAGTACTTC. This encodes CASDPGPQETQYF.

This clone was seen once. Other DNA sequences within the sample encode an identical CDR3. This chain's CDR3 is CASSTGLAGYNEQFF. CDR3 in DNA: TGCGCCAGCAGCACCGGACTAGCGGGGTACAATGAGCAGTTCTTC. The rearrangement links TRBV5-1 to TRBJ2-1; 12 nucleotides align to TRBD2. The trim removed 4 bases at V and 4 bases at J, leaving 3 bases unmatched. CDR1 is SGHRS and CDR2 is YFSETQ in the germline V gene. The CDR3 has 15 residues. The variable domain in full, with the rest retrieved from reference TRBV5-1 and TRBJ2-1, is KAGVTQTPRYLIKTRGQQVTLSCSPISGHRSVSWYQQTPGQGLQFLFEYFSETQRNKGNFPGRFSGRQFSNSRSEMNVSTLELGDSALYLCASSTGLAGYNEQFFGPGTRLTVL.